Described below is a single TCR beta chain sequence and its context. This specimen comes from a study of beta chain features in type 1 diabetes. Per germline, CDR1 SEHNR and CDR2 FQNEAQ (reference sequence). The CDR3 runs 16 residues. V gave up 5 bases and J gave up 0 bases, with 15 bases separating them. Sequenced material consisted of expressed TCRB transcripts (all of the isolated RNA was reverse transcribed). The repertoire was sequenced with immunoSEQ multiplex PCR; TCRdb's copy has only in-frame clones and lacks some. The sample has 310,000 or so clones, roughly 11% seen once. The sample consisted of naive CD4+ T cells from blood. This chain joins TRBV7-9 and TRBJ2-3; a possible D gene is TRBD2 (6 bases). This receptor was identified in a woman aged 25 to 39 in good health. CDR3 region: CASSTSPGLSTDTQYF. In DNA, the CDR3 is TGTGCCAGCAGCACGAGTCCGGGACTTAGCACAGATACGCAGTATTTT.